This TCR beta chain was documented in a study of blood T cell repertoires in COVID-19. Study summary: Nucleic acid was either cDNA or gDNA, and it came from T cells, B-cell-depleted T cells, or PBMCs.

Each participant's cohort was designated according to participant-reported clinical history. Cohort 3 recovery required two negative PCRs, clearance, or symptom resolution. TCRdb's copy holds only in-frame clones and misses some; the assay was immunoSEQ multiplex PCR. The data contain about 160,000 clones, around nine tenths of them seen just once; the ten biggest clones take up about 6.3%. The CDR3 covers 15 residues. The germline V gene encodes CDR1 SGHTA and CDR2 FQGNSA. Trimming at V came to 5 bases and at J to 8 bases, leaving 8 bases not matched to a gene. This TCR was recovered from a woman in her fifties or sixties who had recovered from COVID-19. The chain links TRBV7-2 to TRBJ1-4; 10 bases line up with TRBD1. The sequencing sample was made of PBMCs or T cells enriched from blood (not recorded which). The CDR3 protein is CASSPDRGMNEKLFF. Here the CDR3 DNA reads TGTGCCAGCAGCCCGGACAGGGGGATGAACGAAAAACTGTTTTTT.